This T cell receptor (beta chain) was profiled in a study of T cell responses to AZD1222 COVID-19 vaccine. Study-wide findings and caveats: The number of AZD1222 recipients seropositive at baseline was only five to seven. There were vaccine-associated CD4 TCRs across spike, dominant at 160-218 and 743-854.

This CDR3 is built from 14 residues. Germline V gene data show CDR1 as MNHEY and CDR2 as SVGAGI. Trimming pared 7 bases from V and 8 bases from J, leaving 17 bases between. Note on this clone: As yet, its antigen is unknown.

The assay was immunoSEQ multiplex PCR, and TCRdb's table has in-frame clones only and misses some. This sample has under 120,000 clones; 90% to 95% occur once, and the top ten carry more than 2%. V usage is TRBV6-5 and J usage is TRBJ1-4, with a possible D match to TRBD1 (5 bases). This clonotype was sampled from an adult in good health. The sequences come from peripheral blood, collected on day 0 of AZD1222 vaccination. For the CDR3, the DNA is TGTGCCAGCACGGAGAGGGGCGAAGGGGAAAAACTGTTTTTT. It specifies CASTERGEGEKLFF.